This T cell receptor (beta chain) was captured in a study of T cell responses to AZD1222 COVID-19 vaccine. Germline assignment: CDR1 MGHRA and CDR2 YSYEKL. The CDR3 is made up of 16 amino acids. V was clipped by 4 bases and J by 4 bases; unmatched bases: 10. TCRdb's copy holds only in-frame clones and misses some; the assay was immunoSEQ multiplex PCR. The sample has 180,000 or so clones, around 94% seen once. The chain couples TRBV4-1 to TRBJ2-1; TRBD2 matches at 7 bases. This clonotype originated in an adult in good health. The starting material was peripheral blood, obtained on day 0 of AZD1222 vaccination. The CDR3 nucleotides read TGCGCCAGCAGCCGCAGCGGGGCCTCCAATTACAATGAGCAGTTCTTC. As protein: CASSRSGASNYNEQFF.